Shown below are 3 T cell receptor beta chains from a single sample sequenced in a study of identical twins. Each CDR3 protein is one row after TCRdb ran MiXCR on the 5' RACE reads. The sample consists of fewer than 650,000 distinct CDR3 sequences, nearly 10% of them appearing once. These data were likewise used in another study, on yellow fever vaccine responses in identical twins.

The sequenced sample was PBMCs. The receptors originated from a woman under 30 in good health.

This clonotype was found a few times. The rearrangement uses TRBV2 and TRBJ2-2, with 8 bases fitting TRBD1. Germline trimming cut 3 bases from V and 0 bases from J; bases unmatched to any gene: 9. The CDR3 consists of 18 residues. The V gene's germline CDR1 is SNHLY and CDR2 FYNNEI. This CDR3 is CASSDPGQATTNTGELFF. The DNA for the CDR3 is TGTGCCAGCAGTGATCCGGGACAGGCCACCACGAACACCGGGGAGCTGTTTTTT.

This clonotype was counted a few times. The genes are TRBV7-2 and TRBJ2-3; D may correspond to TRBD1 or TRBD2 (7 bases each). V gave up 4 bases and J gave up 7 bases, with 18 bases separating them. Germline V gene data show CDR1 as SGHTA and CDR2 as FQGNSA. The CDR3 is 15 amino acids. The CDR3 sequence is CASSSGGGGQYTQYF. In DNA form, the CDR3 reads TGTGCCAGCAGCTCCGGGGGAGGGGGCCAATATACGCAGTATTTT.

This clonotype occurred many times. The CDR3 loop reads CATKDEGSCYEQYF. DNA of the CDR3: TGTGCCACCAAGGATGAGGGGAGCTGCTACGAGCAGTACTTC. The chain links TRBV28 to TRBJ2-7; D may match TRBD1 or TRBD2 (5 bases each). The germline V gene has CDR1 MDHEN and CDR2 SYDVKM. V lost 10 bases and J lost 3, with 19 bases in between. The length of the CDR3 is 14 residues.